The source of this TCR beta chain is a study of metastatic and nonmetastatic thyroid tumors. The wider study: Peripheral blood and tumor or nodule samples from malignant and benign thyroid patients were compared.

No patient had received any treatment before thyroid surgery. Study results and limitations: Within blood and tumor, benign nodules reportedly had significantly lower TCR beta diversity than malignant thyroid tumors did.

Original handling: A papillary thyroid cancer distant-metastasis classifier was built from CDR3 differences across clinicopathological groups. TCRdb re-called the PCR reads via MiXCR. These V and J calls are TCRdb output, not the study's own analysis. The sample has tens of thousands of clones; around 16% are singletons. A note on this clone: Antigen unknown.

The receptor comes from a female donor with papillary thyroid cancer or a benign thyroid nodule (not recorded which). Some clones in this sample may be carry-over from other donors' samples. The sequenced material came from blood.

The CDR3 loop is CASSPTGGSSYNEQFF. The CDR3 DNA reads TGTGCCAGCAGCCCAACGGGGGGGAGCTCCTACAATGAGCAGTTCTTC. The rearrangement links TRBV7-3 to TRBJ2-1; 8 bases agree with TRBD2. V trimming: 5 bases; J trimming: 0 bases; junction bases outside the gene matches: 6. CDR3 size: 16 residues. The germline V gene has CDR1 SGHTA and CDR2 FQGTGA.